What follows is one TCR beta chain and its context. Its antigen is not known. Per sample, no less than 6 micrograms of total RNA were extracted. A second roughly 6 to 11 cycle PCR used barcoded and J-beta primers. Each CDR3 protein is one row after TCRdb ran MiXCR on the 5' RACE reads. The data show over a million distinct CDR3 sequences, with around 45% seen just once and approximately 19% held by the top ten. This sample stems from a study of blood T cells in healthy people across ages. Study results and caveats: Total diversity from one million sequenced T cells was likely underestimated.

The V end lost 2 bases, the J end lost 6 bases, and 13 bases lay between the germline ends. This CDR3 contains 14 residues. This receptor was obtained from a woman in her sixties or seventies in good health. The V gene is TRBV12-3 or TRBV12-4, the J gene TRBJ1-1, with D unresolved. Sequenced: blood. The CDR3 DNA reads TGTGCCAGCAGTTTATCAAGCGGAGGAGCTGAAGCTTTCTTT. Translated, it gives CASSLSSGGAEAFF.